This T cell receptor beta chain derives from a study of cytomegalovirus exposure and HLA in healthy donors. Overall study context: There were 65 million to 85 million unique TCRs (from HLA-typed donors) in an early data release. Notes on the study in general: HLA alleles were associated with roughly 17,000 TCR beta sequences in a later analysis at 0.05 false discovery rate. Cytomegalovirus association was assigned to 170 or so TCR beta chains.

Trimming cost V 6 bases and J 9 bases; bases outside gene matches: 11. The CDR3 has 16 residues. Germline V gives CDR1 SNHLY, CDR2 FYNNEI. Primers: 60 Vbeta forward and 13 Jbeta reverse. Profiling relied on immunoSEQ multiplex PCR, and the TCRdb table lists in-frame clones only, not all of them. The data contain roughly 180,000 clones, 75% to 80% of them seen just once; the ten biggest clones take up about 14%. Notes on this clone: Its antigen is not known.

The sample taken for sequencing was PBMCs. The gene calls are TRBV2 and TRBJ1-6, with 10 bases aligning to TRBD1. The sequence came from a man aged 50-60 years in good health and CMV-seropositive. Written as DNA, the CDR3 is TGTGCCAGCAGCCGACAGGGGGCCGCGGCGACTTCACCCCTCCACTTT. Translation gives CASSRQGAAATSPLHF.